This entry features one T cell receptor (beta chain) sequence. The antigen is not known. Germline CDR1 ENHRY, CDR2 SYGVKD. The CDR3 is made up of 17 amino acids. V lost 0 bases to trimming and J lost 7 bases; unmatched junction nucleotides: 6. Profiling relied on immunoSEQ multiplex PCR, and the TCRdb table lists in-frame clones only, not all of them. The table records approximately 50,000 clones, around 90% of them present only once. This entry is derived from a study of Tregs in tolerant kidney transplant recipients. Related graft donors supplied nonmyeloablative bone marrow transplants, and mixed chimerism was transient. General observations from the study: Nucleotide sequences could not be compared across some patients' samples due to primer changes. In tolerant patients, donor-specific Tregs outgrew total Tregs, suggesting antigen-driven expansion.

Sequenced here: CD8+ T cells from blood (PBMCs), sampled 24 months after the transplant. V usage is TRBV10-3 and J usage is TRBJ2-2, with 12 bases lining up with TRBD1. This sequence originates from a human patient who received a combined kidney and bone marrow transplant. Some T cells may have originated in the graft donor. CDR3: CAISESRDRGLGGELFF. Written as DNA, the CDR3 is TGTGCCATCAGTGAGTCCCGGGACAGGGGGCTTGGCGGGGAGCTGTTTTTT.